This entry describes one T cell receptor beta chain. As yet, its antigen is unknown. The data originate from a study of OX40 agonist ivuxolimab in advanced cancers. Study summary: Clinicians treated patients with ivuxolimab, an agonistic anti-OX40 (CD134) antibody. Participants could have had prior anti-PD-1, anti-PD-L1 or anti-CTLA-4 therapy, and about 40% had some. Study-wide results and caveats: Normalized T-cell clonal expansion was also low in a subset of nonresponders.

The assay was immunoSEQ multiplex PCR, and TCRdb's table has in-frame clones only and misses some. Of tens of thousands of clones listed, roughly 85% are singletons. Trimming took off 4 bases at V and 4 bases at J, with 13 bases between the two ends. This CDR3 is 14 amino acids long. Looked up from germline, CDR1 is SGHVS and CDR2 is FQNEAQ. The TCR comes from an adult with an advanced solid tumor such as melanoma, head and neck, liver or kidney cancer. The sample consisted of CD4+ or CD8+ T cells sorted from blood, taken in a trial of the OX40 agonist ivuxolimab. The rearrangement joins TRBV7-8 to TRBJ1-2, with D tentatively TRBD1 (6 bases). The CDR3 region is CASSSRDTSYGYTF. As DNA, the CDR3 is TGTGCCAGCAGCTCACGGGACACCAGCTATGGCTACACCTTC.